Below, one T cell receptor beta chain is given with its context. Its antigen is as yet unknown. When ten to eleven days of culture had elapsed, CD4+ T cells were isolated. Their SARS-CoV-2 infection, verified by PCR, occurred between March and December 2020. Either the BNT162b2 or mRNA-1273 vaccine was given to participants in two doses. Germline assignment: CDR1 SEHNR and CDR2 FQNEAQ (reference sequence). The CDR3 is 14 residues long. V was shortened by 5 bases and J by 4 bases, with 14 bases between the two germline ends. Clones were sequenced by immunoSEQ multiplex PCR, and TCRdb holds only the in-frame ones, with some missing. This table has 35,000 to 45,000 clones, just over 75% appearing once. This record belongs to a study of vaccination effects on CD4 cells after COVID-19. Study summary: Peptide-pool stimulation followed by sequencing identified expanded antigen-specific CD4+ clonotypes in the ViraFEST assay. Three patients who were convalescent were sampled early, at day +14, and again late after vaccination. General study points: Whether induced by infection or by vaccine, clones showed marked clonal contraction late after vaccination. The study had few convalescent patients and no early post-infection timepoints.

The V gene is TRBV7-9, the J gene TRBJ2-5; D perhaps matches TRBD2 (6 bases). This TCR was sampled from a human donor who had a prior SARS-CoV-2 infection. The starting material was CD4+ T cells from PBMCs cultured without peptide, obtained after COVID-19 vaccination. In DNA, the CDR3 is TGTGCCAGCAGCCGGGGACTCCCCCCAGAGACCCAGTACTTC. It is translated as CASSRGLPPETQYF.